These T cell receptor beta chains were read from a single sample in a study of blood T cell repertoires in COVID-19. Clones were sequenced by immunoSEQ multiplex PCR, and TCRdb holds only the in-frame ones, with some missing. The data show about 190,000 clones, approximately 92% seen once. The sequenced material came from peripheral blood. The receptors here all came from a man aged 50 or older with acute or convalescent COVID-19. The CDR3 runs from the conserved cysteine through the conserved F or W. The order of the fields is D gene, V gene, CDR3 length, J gene, clone size, CDR3 DNA, CDR3 protein. D genes are given only for firm matches. Part of the rows lack a size; the others show once, few, many or a class for expanded clones.

>TRBD1|TRBV18|17|TRBJ1-2|.
TGTGCCAGCTCGGCAGGACAGGGCGCGATGACTAACTATGGCTACACCTTC
CASSAGQGAMTNYGYTF
>TRBD1|TRBV7-9|14|TRBJ1-1|.
TGTGCCAGCAGCCCCCCTACAGGGGGGCCTGAAGCTTTCTTT
CASSPPTGGPEAFF
>.|TRBV2|11|TRBJ2-2|.
TGTGCCAGCATCCGGTCCGGGGAGCTGTTTTTT
CASIRSGELFF
>TRBD1|TRBV3-1/TRBV3-2|17|TRBJ1-2|.
TGTGCCAGCAGCCAGGCCACACAGACAGGGGGTAGAAATGGCTACACCTTC
CASSQATQTGGRNGYTF
>.|TRBV28|14|TRBJ1-1|once
TGTGCCAGCAGTTTTTACAGTAGGAACACTGAAGCTTTCTTT
CASSFYSRNTEAFF
>TRBD2|TRBV7-2|18|TRBJ2-1|.
TGTGCCAGCAGCCCGCGGGGACTAGCGGGTCCTCCCAACAATGAGCAGTTCTTC
CASSPRGLAGPPNNEQFF
>TRBD1|TRBV5-1|15|TRBJ1-2|.
TGCGCCAGCAAAGCTGAATCGACAGGGGGGAGCGGCTACACCTTC
CASKAESTGGSGYTF
>TRBD2|TRBV30|17|TRBJ2-3|.
TGTGCCTGGTCCCTCCGACTAGCGGGGGGGTACACAGATACGCAGTATTTT
CAWSLRLAGGYTDTQYF
>.|TRBV7-9|13|TRBJ1-5|.
TGTGCCAGCAGCTTACAGGGTGATCAGCCCCAGCATTTT
CASSLQGDQPQHF
>.|TRBV6-5|16|TRBJ1-1|.
TGTGCCAGCAGTTACTCGGCAGGGGCGATGAACACTGAAGCTTTCTTT
CASSYSAGAMNTEAFF
>.|TRBV27|18|TRBJ1-5|.
TGTGCCAGCTCCCCAAAGGCGGGAGGCCAGGTTTTAAATCAGCCCCAGCATTTT
CASSPKAGGQVLNQPQHF
>TRBD2|TRBV25-1|15|TRBJ2-3|.
TGTGCCAGCAGTCTCAGCGGGAGGGGCACAGATACGCAGTATTTT
CASSLSGRGTDTQYF
>.|TRBV7-2|14|TRBJ2-7|.
TGTGCCAGCAGCCCCGGTGGGGGGAGCCACGAGCAGTACTTC
CASSPGGGSHEQYF
>TRBD2|TRBV2|22|TRBJ2-3|.
TGTGCCAGCAGTGAAAGAGGATTGAGGAACCCTGAGACTAGCGGGAGGGCAGATACGCAGTATTTT
CASSERGLRNPETSGRADTQYF
>.|TRBV4-1|16|TRBJ2-1|.
TGCGCCAGCAGCCAAGTTCGAAGGGGTGGGCACAATGAGCAGTTCTTC
CASSQVRRGGHNEQFF
>.|TRBV9|15|TRBJ2-5|.
TGTGCCAGCAGCGTAGAGGCAGGTCAGAAAGAGACCCAGTACTTC
CASSVEAGQKETQYF
>.|TRBV9|13|TRBJ1-1|.
TGTGCCAGCAATCGGGAGCTGAACACTGAAGCTTTCTTT
CASNRELNTEAFF
>.|TRBV3-1/TRBV3-2|14|TRBJ2-5|.
TGTGCCAGCAGCCAAGTCCCCCCAAAAGAGACCCAGTACTTC
CASSQVPPKETQYF
>TRBD2|TRBV24-1|16|TRBJ2-1|.
TGTGCCACCAGTGACCGACTAGCGGGAGAGTCCAATGAGCAGTTCTTC
CATSDRLAGESNEQFF
>.|TRBV9|16|TRBJ2-5|.
TGTGCCAGCAGCGTAAGCGGGACAAAGAATAAGGAGACCCAGTACTTC
CASSVSGTKNKETQYF
>TRBD2|TRBV4-1|16|TRBJ2-5|few
TGCGCCAGCAGCCCGACGCTTAGCGGGGGGGCCGAGACCCAGTACTTC
CASSPTLSGGAETQYF
>TRBD1|TRBV10-1|18|TRBJ2-6|.
TGCGCCAGCTTTAAACGGACAGGGATAGGCTCTGGGGCCAACGTCCTGACTTTC
CASFKRTGIGSGANVLTF
>TRBD2|TRBV5-4|14|TRBJ2-7|.
TGTGCCAGCAGCTCCGGAACTAGCGTCTACGAGCAGTACTTC
CASSSGTSVYEQYF
>.|TRBV3-1/TRBV3-2|15|TRBJ1-3|.
TGTGCCAGCAGCCAAGGCAGGCCCTCTGGAAACACCATATATTTT
CASSQGRPSGNTIYF
>.|TRBV19|14|TRBJ2-2|.
TGTGCCAGTAGTATCGGCGGGAACACCGGGGAGCTGTTTTTT
CASSIGGNTGELFF
>.|TRBV27|14|TRBJ1-1|.
TGTGCCAGCAGCACAACAGGGAAATCGGCGGAAGCTTTCTTT
CASSTTGKSAEAFF
>.|TRBV18|16|TRBJ2-2|few
TGTGCCAGCTCACCACCGGGGGCGGCGAACACCGGGGAGCTGTTTTTT
CASSPPGAANTGELFF
>.|TRBV27|15|TRBJ2-1|.
TGTGCCAGCAGTTTAAAGGCAGGGTTTGTAAATGAGCAGTTCTTC
CASSLKAGFVNEQFF
>.|TRBV5-4|16|TRBJ2-6|.
TGTGCCAGCAGCTTGGCGCAGGGGTTTCGGGCCAACGTCCTGACTTTC
CASSLAQGFRANVLTF
>TRBD2|TRBV19|17|TRBJ2-1|.
TGTGCCAGTAGTATAGATGGGGTGAGCGGGGGCTACAATGAGCAGTTCTTC
CASSIDGVSGGYNEQFF
>TRBD1|TRBV4-2|17|TRBJ1-4|.
TGTGCCAGCAGCCCAACCGGGACAGGGGCCAGAAATGAAAAACTGTTTTTT
CASSPTGTGARNEKLFF
>.|TRBV30|14|TRBJ2-6|few
TGTGCCTGGAGCGGCCCCGGGGGGGCCAACGTCCTGACTTTC
CAWSGPGGANVLTF
>.|TRBV5-6|16|TRBJ1-5|.
TGTGCCAGCAGCGGGGGGGGCCCATATAGCAATCAGCCCCAGCATTTT
CASSGGGPYSNQPQHF
>TRBD1|TRBV11-2|14|TRBJ1-6|few
TGTGCCAGCAGCTCCGGACAGGTTAATTCACCCCTCCACTTT
CASSSGQVNSPLHF
>.|TRBV6-2/TRBV6-3|16|TRBJ2-1|.
TGTGCCAGCAGTAATCAGCGGGTTGAGGGCTACAATGAGCAGTTCTTC
CASSNQRVEGYNEQFF
>.|TRBV13|14|TRBJ2-2|few
TGTGCCAGCACGGGACACCGGAACACCGGGGAGCTGTTTTTT
CASTGHRNTGELFF
>.|TRBV19|15|TRBJ1-2|few
TGTGCCAGTAGTTTACAGGCGGGGGCTAACTATGGCTACACCTTC
CASSLQAGANYGYTF
>.|TRBV7-7|16|TRBJ2-2|.
TGTGCCAGCAGCTTAGATTTAGCGGCAAACACCGGGGAGCTGTTTTTT
CASSLDLAANTGELFF
>.|TRBV14|13|TRBJ2-5|.
TGTGCCAGCAGCCAAGGGGGAGGAGAGACCCAGTACTTC
CASSQGGGETQYF
>TRBD1|TRBV30|13|TRBJ2-7|.
TGTGCCTGGAGTGTAACAGGGGCCAACGAGCAGTACTTC
CAWSVTGANEQYF
>TRBD1|TRBV18|18|TRBJ1-3|.
TGTGCCAGCTCACCGTTCGGGACAGGGGACCTCTCTGGAAACACCATATATTTT
CASSPFGTGDLSGNTIYF
>TRBD2|TRBV2|16|TRBJ2-2|.
TGTGCCAGCAGTATCCAGCGGGGACGGCACACCGGGGAGCTGTTTTTT
CASSIQRGRHTGELFF
>TRBD1|TRBV11-2|17|TRBJ2-7|.
TGTGCCAGCAGCTCGAGTGGGACAGCCACCAACTCCTACGAGCAGTACTTC
CASSSSGTATNSYEQYF
>.|TRBV23-1|15|TRBJ2-5|.
TGCGCCAGCAGTCAAGCCTACAGGGCCCGGGAGACCCAGTACTTC
CASSQAYRARETQYF
>.|TRBV7-3|14|TRBJ2-6|.
TGTGCCAGCAGCTCTAGCTCTGGGGCCAACGTCCTGACTTTC
CASSSSSGANVLTF
>.|TRBV10-3|13|TRBJ1-1|once
TGTGCCATATGGCAGGCGGGGAACACTGAAGCTTTCTTT
CAIWQAGNTEAFF
>TRBD1|TRBV11-2|17|TRBJ2-5|.
TGTGCCAGCAGCCCTCGGGACAGTCTCTTTATACAAGAGACCCAGTACTTC
CASSPRDSLFIQETQYF
>TRBD1|TRBV11-2|15|TRBJ2-7|.
TGTGCCAGCAGTCGAGCGGGACAGGGCTCCTACGAGCAGTACTTC
CASSRAGQGSYEQYF
>TRBD1|TRBV19|16|TRBJ2-7|.
TGTGCCAGTAGTATAGGCCGGGACAGGAGCTCCTACGAGCAGTACTTC
CASSIGRDRSSYEQYF